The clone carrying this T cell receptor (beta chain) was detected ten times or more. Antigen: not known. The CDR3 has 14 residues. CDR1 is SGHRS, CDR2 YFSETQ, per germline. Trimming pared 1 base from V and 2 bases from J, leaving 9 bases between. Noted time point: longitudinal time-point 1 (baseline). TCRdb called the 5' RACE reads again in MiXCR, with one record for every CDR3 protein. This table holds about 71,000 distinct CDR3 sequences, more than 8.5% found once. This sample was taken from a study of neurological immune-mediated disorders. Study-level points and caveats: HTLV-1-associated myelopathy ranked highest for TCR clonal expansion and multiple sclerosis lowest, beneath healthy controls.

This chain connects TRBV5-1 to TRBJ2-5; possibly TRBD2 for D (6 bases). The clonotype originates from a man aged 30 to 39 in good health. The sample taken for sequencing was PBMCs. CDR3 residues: CASSLRELQETQYF. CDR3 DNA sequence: TGCGCCAGCAGCTTGCGGGAGCTACAAGAGACCCAGTACTTC.